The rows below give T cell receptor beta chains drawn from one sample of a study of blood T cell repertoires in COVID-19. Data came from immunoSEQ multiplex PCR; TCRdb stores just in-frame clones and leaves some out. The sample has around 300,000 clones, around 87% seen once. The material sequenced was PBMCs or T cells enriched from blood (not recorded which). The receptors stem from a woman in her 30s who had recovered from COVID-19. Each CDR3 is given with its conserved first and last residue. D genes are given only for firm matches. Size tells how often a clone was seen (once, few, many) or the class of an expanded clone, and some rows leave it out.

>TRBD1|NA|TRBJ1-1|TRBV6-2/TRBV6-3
TGTGCCAGCAGTTCTTCTTTGACAGGGTCTGTCACTGAAGCTTTCTTT
CASSSSLTGSVTEAFF
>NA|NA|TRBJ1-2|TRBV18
TGTGCCAGCTCAACTGGCGGAGGAGCTAACTATGGCTACACCTTC
CASSTGGGANYGYTF
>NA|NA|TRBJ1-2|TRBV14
TGTGCCAGCAGCCACGGTAGGACACCAACTATGGCTATCGGTGGCTACACCTTC
CASSHGRTPTMAIGGYTF
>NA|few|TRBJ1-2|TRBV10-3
TGTGCCATCACAGAGGGCCTTAACTATGGCTACACCTTC
CAITEGLNYGYTF
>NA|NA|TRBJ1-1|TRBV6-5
TGTGCCAGCAGTTACCTCCAGGTCGTCTTGGCTTTCTTT
CASSYLQVVLAFF
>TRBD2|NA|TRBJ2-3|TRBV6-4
TGTGCCAGCAGGACTAGCGACACAGATACGCAGTATTTT
CASRTSDTDTQYF
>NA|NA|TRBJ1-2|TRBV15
TGTGCCACCAGCGTAACAGAAAACTATGGCTACACCTTC
CATSVTENYGYTF
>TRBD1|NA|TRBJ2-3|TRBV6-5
TGTGCCAGCAGTTACTCCTATCCCACAGGGGCAGATACGCAGTATTTT
CASSYSYPTGADTQYF
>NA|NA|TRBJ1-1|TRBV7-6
TGTGCCAGCAACTCCGGGTCCGCTTTCGCCCCCGCTTTCTTT
CASNSGSAFAPAFF
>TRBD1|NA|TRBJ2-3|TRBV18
TGTGCCAGCTCAACCTCCAACGACAGGGAATGGGTCACAGATACGCAGTATTTT
CASSTSNDREWVTDTQYF
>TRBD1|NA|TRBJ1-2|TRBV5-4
TGTGCCAGCAGCTTGGGGAACCAGGGGGCGCGGGATGGCTACACCTTC
CASSLGNQGARDGYTF
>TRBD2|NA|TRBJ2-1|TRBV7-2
TGTGCCAGCAGCTTAACGATAGCGGGGGGTCGGGAGCAGTTCTTC
CASSLTIAGGREQFF
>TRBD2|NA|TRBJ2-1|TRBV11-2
TGTGCCAGCAGCTTGACTAGCGGGGTGTACAATGAGCAGTTCTTC
CASSLTSGVYNEQFF
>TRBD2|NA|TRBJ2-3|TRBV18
TGTGCCAGCTCACCACCGGGGCTAGCGGGGATACACACAGATACGCAGTATTTT
CASSPPGLAGIHTDTQYF
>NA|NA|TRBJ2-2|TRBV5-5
TGTGCCAGCAGCTTGGCCGGGAACACCGGGGAGCTGTTTTTT
CASSLAGNTGELFF
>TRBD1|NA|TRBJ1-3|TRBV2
TGTGCCAGCAGTGAAGGGACAGGCTTGGACACCATATATTTT
CASSEGTGLDTIYF
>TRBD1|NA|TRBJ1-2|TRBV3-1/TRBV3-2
TGTGCCAGCAGCCAGGGGACAGTCAGAGGGGGCTACACCTTC
CASSQGTVRGGYTF